There are a few counts of the clone carrying this TCR beta chain. Antigen unknown. This specimen belongs to a study of T cell repertoires in cytomegalovirus infection. Whole-study findings and limits: It was HLA-C-restricted CMV-specific TCR beta clonotypes that dominated the response ex vivo.

This CDR3 has 16 residues. V shed 3 bases and J shed 4 bases, with 18 bases lying between them. CDR1 MGHRA and CDR2 YSYEKL come from the germline V gene. TCRdb re-called the reads through MiXCR, storing one row per CDR3 protein. This table holds 830,000 or so distinct CDR3 sequences, about 30% found once. The sequence was obtained from a human donor in good health (CMV status not recorded). Some clones in this sample may be carry-over from other donors' samples. The chain employs TRBV4-1 and TRBJ2-5; perhaps TRBD1 as D (5 bases). This material consisted of cultured CD8+ T cells from PBMCs, taken from culture after CMV antigen stimulation. The CDR3 DNA follows: TGCGCCAGCAGCCAGAATCAGGGCCCCGGTCGAGAGACCCAGTACTTC. It specifies CASSQNQGPGRETQYF.